Below, one T cell receptor (beta chain) is given with its context. This clonotype was seen a handful of times. It lacks a known antigen. No base quality values were provided; no much bigger clone lies one nucleotide off. Library preparation employed multiplex PCR. The sequencing machine was an Illumina HiSeq 4000. CDR3 regions were amplified by Arm-PCR with iRepertoire HTBI primers to construct TCR beta libraries. PCR products were gel purified before sequencing. The source study handled its data this way. Gene usage analysis of CDR3 amino acid clonotypes relied on the roughly 60 TRBV and around 13 TRBJ segments identified across samples. Filtered high-quality paired reads were merged into contigs using COPE and FqMerger. BLAST was used to align contigs to the IMGT TRBV, TRBD and TRBJ reference genes, and CDR3 was defined following IMGT. Highly expanded clones were defined as clonotypes with a frequency above 0.1%. Shannon entropy was used to measure repertoire diversity, and the Gini coefficient was used to measure V-J evenness. Public clonotypes were defined as clonotypes shared by more than one individual. TCRdb trimmed public reads at Q25 via fastp, called clones via MiXCR and kept in-frame beta chains. Duplicate CDR3 protein sequences are folded into a single record with the most common DNA and genes. The V and J calls were not made by the authors but by TCRdb's processing. Here the sample has about 340,000 distinct CDR3 sequences; roughly a fifth occur a single time. The ten biggest clones cover around 30% of the sample.

The data derive from a study of regulatory T cells in long-lasting Graves disease (dated by TCRdb to the early 2020s). Context from the whole study: Persistent Graves' disease was defined as antithyroid drug treatment for over 5 years with persistently positive TSH receptor autoantibodies. Patients with persistent Graves' disease were compared with patients with newly diagnosed Graves' disease using TCR sequencing and RNA sequencing of peripheral blood. The study was conducted in China and was registered as a clinical trial. A total of around 35 samples underwent TCR sequencing: around 13 from persistent and 20 from newly diagnosed Graves' disease patients. On average, persistent Graves' disease patients in the clinical cohort had been on antithyroid drugs for about 9.7 years.

Study-wide conclusions, independent of this receptor: A larger number of public clonotypes was shared among persistent patients (more than 2,500) than among newly diagnosed patients (approximately 1,000). Because the primary lesion, thyroid tissue, could not be accessed, the study looked at peripheral blood alone. The small sample size was acknowledged by the authors as a limitation that may reduce accuracy. Sequencing and analysis were restricted to the TCR beta chain. Preferential use of TRBV28, TRBJ1-2 and TRBJ2-5 was observed in persistent disease, whereas TRBV20-1 and TRBJ2-1 were favored in newly diagnosed disease. Compared with newly diagnosed patients, patients with persistent Graves' disease had lower TCR Shannon entropy and fewer highly expanded clones, which suggests clonal expansion.

The time point label corresponds to: persistent/refractory GD, antithyroid drugs over 5 years with positive TRAb. For both TCR sequencing and RNA sequencing, RNA was extracted from PBMCs in TRIzol. The diagnosis of Graves' disease followed American Thyroid Association guidelines. Patients were recruited from an endocrinology department in Xi'an, China. Each patient gave 7.5 to 10 milliliters of peripheral blood, collected in an EDTA anticoagulant tube. Ficoll Paque Plus density gradient separation was used to isolate PBMCs, and no further T cell sorting was performed. RNA quality was checked with an Agilent 2100 Bioanalyzer and agarose gel, and concentration with a NanoDrop 2000. The CDR3 goes from the cysteine to the phenylalanine over 14 residues. The DNA shown is the 42-base CDR3, in frame from base 1. Trimming accounts for 4 bases at V and 6 bases at J, while the number of junction bases matched to no gene is 6. Reading the germline V gene (reference sequence) gives CDR1 LNHDA and CDR2 SQIVND.

The TCR comes from a female donor with Graves disease. The chain links TRBV19 with TRBJ1-2, with 9 bases aligning to TRBD1. The sample consisted of peripheral blood mononuclear cells (PBMCs), taken when the disease was refractory, from a patient treated with antithyroid drugs. Here the CDR3 is given as CASSNRDRVDGYTF. In nucleotide form, the sequence is TGTGCCAGTAGTAACCGGGACAGGGTCGATGGCTACACCTTC.